This T cell receptor (beta chain) was sequenced in a study of T cells after yellow fever vaccination. This clonotype showed up just a few times. The CDR3 contains 16 residues. V trimming: 0 bases; J trimming: 1 base; junction bases outside the gene matches: 3. Germline assignment: CDR1 SGHRS and CDR2 YFSETQ. TCRdb reprocessed the 5' RACE reads with MiXCR, giving one entry per CDR3 protein. The data contain about 350,000 distinct CDR3 sequences, roughly 8.3% of them singletons. This receptor was obtained from a man younger than 35 who received the YFV17D yellow fever vaccine. Material: PBMCs, obtained more than 35 days after the first yellow fever vaccination. J is TRBJ2-3 and V is TRBV5-1, with 9 bases aligning to TRBD2. The CDR3 loop is CASSLAVAGGTDTQYF. CDR3 DNA sequence: TGCGCCAGCAGCTTGGCAGTAGCGGGGGGCACAGATACGCAGTATTTT.